One T cell receptor beta chain is described in this entry. Its antigen is unidentified. An end of the junction differs from the germline gene, which may be a read error. Produced via immunoSEQ multiplex PCR; TCRdb's table is partial and in-frame only. The table includes 950,000 to 1,300,000 clones, about 70% detected once. The CDR3 contains 12 residues. Germline CDR1 and CDR2: SGHNT and YYREEE (reference sequence). This sample was included in a study of shared clonotypes between healthy human individuals. Study-level information: CD4 naive cells filled three plates per donor, CD4 memory three, CD8 naive two and CD8 memory one.

General study points: Tissues were not sampled, only blood, and their repertoires likely differ. Generation probabilities were higher for clonotypes shared across all four sorted-subset donors than for unshared ones.

Healthy HIV-negative adults without recent acute infections or vaccinations served as donors. Sequences were obtained from memory CD4+ T cells sorted from blood. The subset here: CD45RA-negative fraction. This sequence joins TRBV5-4 and TRBJ2-1; 8 bases match TRBD2. The sequence derives from a man younger than 35 in good health. The DNA of the CDR3 is TGTGCCAGCAGCTTGGATACCGGGAGGGCAATCTTC. It is translated as CASSLDTGRAIF. The full variable domain, its missing parts supplied by reference TRBV5-4 and TRBJ2-1, is ETGVTQSPTHLIKTRGQQVTLRCSSQSGHNTVSWYQQALGQGPQFIFQYYREEENGRGNFPPRFSGLQFPNYSSELNVNALELDDSALYLCASSLDTGRAIFGPGTRLTVL.